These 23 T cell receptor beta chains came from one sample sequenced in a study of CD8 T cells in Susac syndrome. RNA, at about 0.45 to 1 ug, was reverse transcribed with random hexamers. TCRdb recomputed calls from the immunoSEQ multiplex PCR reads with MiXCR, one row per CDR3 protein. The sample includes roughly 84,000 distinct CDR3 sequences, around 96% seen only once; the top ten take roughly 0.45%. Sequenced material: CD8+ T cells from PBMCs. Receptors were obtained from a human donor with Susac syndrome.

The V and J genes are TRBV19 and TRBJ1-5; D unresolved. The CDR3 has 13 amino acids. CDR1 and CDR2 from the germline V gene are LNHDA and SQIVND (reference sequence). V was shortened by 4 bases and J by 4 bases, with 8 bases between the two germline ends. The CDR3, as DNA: TGTGCCAGTAGTACATCCTTAAATCAGCCCCAGCATTTT. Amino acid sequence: CASSTSLNQPQHF. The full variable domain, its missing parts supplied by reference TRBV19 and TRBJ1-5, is DGGITQSPKYLFRKEGQNVTLSCEQNLNHDAMYWYRQDPGQGLRLIYYSQIVNDFQKGDIAEGYSVSREKKESFPLTVTSAQKNPTAFYLCASSTSLNQPQHFGDGTRLSIL.

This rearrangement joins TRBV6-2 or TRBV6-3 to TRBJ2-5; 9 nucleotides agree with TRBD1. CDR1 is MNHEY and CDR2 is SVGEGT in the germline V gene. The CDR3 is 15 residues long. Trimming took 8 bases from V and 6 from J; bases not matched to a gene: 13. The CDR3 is CASGKGQGAAQTQYF. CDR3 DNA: TGTGCCAGCGGAAAGGGACAGGGAGCTGCTCAGACCCAGTACTTC.

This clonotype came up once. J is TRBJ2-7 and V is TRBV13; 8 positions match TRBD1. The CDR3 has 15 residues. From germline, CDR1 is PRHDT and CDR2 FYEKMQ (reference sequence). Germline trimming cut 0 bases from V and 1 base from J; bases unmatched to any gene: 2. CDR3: CASSLGRDRSYEQYF. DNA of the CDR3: TGTGCCAGCAGCTTAGGTCGGGACAGGTCCTACGAGCAGTACTTC.

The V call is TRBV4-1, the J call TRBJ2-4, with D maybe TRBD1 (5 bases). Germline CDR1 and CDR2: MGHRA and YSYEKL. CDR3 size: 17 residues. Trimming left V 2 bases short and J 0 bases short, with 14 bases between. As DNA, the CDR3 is TGCGCCAGCAGCCAACCCGGACACGTTATAGCCAAAAACATTCAGTACTTC. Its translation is CASSQPGHVIAKNIQYF.

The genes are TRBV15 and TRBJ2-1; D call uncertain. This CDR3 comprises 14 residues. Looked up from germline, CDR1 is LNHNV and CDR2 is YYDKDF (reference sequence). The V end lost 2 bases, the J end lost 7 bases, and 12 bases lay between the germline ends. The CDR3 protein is CATSRSGLSNEQFF. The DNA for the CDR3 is TGTGCCACCAGCAGATCCGGGCTATCAAATGAGCAGTTCTTC.

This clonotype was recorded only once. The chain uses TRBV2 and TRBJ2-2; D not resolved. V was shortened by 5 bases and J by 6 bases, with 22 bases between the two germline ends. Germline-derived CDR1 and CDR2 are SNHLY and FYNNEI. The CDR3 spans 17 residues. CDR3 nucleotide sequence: TGTGCCAGCAGTTTCCGTATCCGCGCTCTAGGTCCCGGGGAGCTGTTTTTT. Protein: CASSFRIRALGPGELFF.

The CDR3 spells CASSQIAGGSETQYF. The DNA of the CDR3 is TGTGCCAGCAGCCAAATAGCGGGGGGAAGTGAGACCCAGTACTTC. The gene calls are TRBV7-6 and TRBJ2-5, with 10 bases aligning to TRBD2. Per the germline V gene, CDR1 is SGHVS and CDR2 is FNYEAQ. J was trimmed by 5 bases and V by 5 bases; bases with no gene match: 8. The CDR3 is 15 residues long.

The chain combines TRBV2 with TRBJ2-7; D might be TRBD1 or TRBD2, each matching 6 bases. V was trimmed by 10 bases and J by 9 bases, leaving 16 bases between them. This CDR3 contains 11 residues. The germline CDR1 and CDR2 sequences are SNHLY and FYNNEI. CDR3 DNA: TGTGCCACCAAAGGGCGGGACATGCAGTACTTC. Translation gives CATKGRDMQYF.

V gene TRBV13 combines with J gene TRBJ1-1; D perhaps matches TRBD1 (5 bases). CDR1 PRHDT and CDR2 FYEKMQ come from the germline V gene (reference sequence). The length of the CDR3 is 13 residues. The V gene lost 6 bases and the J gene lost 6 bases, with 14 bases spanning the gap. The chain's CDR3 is CASSLGDGPEAFF. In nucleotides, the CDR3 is TGTGCCAGCAGTCTGGGGGACGGACCTGAAGCTTTCTTT. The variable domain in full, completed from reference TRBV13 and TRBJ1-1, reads AAGVIQSPRHLIKEKRETATLKCYPIPRHDTVYWYQQGPGQDPQFLISFYEKMQSDKGSIPDRFSAQQFSDYHSELNMSSLELGDSALYFCASSLGDGPEAFFGQGTRLTVV.

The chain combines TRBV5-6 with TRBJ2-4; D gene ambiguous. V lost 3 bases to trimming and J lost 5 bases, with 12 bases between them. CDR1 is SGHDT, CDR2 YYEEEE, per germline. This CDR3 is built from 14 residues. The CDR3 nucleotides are TGTGCCAGCAGCTCGGCCGGGCAGGAAAACATTCAGTACTTC. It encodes CASSSAGQENIQYF.

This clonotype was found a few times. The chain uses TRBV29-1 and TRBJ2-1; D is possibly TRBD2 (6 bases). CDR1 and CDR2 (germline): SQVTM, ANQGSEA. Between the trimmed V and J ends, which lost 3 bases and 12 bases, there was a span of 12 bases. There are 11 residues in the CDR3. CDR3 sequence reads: CSVDGVGGQFF. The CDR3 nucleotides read TGCAGCGTTGACGGGGTGGGGGGGCAGTTCTTC.

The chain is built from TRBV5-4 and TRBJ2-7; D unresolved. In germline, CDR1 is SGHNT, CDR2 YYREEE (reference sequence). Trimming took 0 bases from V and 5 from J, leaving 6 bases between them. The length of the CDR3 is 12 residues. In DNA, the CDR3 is TGTGCCAGCAGCTTGGTCGCAGACGAGCAGTACTTC. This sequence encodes CASSLVADEQYF.

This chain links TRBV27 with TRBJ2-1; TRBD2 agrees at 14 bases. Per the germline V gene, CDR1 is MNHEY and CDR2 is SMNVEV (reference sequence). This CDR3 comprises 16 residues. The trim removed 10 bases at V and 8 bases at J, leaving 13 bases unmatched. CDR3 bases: TGTGCCACCCAGGGACTAGCGGGAGTAAGGACCGATGAGCAGTTCTTC. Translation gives CATQGLAGVRTDEQFF.

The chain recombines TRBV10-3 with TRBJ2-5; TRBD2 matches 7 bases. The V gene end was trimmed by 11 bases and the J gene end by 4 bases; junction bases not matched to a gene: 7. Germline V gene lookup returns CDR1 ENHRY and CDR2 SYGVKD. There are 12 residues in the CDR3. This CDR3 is CAGGRGGETQYF. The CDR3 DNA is TGTGCCGGAGGACGCGGGGGAGAGACCCAGTACTTC.

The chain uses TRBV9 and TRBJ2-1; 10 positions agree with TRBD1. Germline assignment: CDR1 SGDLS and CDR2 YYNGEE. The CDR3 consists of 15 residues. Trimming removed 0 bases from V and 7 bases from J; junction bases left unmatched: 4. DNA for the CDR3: TGTGCCAGCAGCGTAGCAGGGACAGGGGCGAATGAGCAGTTCTTC. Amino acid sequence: CASSVAGTGANEQFF.

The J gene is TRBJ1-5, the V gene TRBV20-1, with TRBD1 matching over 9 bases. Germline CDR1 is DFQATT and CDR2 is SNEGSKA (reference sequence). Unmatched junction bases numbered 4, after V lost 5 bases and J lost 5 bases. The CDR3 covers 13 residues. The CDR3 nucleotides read TGCAGTGCTCATACAGGGGGCGATCAGCCCCAGCATTTT. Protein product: CSAHTGGDQPQHF.

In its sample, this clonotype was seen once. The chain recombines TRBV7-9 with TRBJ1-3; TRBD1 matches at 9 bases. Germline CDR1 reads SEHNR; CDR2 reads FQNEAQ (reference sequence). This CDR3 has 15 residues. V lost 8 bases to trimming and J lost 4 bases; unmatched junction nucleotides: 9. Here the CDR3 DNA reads TGTGCCAGCGGAGACAGGGGGGCGTCGGGAAACACCATATATTTT. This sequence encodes CASGDRGASGNTIYF.

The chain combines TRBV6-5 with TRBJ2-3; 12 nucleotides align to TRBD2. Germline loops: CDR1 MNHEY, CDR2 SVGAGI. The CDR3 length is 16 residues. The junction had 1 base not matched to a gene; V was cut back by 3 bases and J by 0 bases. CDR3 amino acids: CASSYLAGGSTDTQYF. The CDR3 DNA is TGTGCCAGCAGTTATCTAGCGGGAGGGAGCACAGATACGCAGTATTTT.

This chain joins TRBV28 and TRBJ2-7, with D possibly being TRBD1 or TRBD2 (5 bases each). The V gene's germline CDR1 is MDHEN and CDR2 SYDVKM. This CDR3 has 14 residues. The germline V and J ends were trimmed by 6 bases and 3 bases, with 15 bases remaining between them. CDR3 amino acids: CASRGVLRGYEQYF. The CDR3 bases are TGTGCCAGCAGGGGGGTTCTGAGAGGCTACGAGCAGTACTTC.

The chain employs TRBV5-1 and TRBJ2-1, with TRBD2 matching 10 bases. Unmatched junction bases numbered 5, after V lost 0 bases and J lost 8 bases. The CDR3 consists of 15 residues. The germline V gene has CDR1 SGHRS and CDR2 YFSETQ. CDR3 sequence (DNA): TGCGCCAGCAGCTTGGAACTAGCGGGAAGAGATGAGCAGTTCTTC. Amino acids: CASSLELAGRDEQFF.

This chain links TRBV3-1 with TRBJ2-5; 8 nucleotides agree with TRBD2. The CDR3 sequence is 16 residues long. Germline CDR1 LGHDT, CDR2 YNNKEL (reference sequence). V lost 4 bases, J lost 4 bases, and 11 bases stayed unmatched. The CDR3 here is CASSPAGESGGETQYF. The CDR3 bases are TGTGCCAGCAGCCCAGCGGGAGAATCTGGTGGAGAGACCCAGTACTTC.

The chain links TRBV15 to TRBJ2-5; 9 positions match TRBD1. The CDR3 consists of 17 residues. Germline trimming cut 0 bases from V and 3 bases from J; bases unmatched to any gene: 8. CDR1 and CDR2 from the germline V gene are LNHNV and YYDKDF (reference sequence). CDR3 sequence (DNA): TGTGCCACCAGCAGAGATCGGTACAGGGGGCAGGAAGAGACCCAGTACTTC. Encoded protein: CATSRDRYRGQEETQYF.

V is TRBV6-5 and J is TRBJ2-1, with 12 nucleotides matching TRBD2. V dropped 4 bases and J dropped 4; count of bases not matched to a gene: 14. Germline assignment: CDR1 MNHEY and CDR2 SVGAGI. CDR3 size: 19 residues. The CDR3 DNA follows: TGTGCCAGCAGTTCCTGGGGGCTAGCGGGAGGGGAACTTTACAATGAGCAGTTCTTC. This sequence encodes CASSSWGLAGGELYNEQFF.